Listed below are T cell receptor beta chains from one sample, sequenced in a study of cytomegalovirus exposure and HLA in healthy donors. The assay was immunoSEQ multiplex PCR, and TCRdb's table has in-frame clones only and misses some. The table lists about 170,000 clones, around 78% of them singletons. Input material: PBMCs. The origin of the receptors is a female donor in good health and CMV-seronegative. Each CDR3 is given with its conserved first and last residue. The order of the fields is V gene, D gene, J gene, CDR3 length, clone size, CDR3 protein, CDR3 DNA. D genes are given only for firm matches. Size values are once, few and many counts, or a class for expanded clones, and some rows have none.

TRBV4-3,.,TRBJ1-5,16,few,CASSQDREARYQPQHF,TGCGCCAGCAGCCAAGATAGGGAGGCGAGGTATCAGCCCCAGCATTTT
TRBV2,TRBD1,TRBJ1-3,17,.,CASSEGTGTGGGNTIYF,TGTGCCAGCAGTGAGGGGACAGGGACTGGTGGGGGAAACACCATATATTTT
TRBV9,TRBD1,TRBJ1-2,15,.,CASSSGTGVSGGYTF,TGTGCCAGCAGTTCCGGGACAGGGGTTTCGGGAGGCTACACCTTC
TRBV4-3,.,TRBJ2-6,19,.,CASSQDLFGGYSGANGLTF,TGCGCCAGCAGCCAAGATCTGTTCGGGGGTTACTCTGGGGCCAACGGCCTGACTTTC
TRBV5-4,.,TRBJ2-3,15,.,CASSHRDKISDTQYF,TGTGCCAGCAGCCACCGGGACAAGATCTCAGATACGCAGTATTTT
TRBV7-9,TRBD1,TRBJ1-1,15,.,CASSFTGGLGTEAFF,TGTGCCAGCAGCTTTACAGGGGGTCTGGGTACTGAAGCTTTCTTT
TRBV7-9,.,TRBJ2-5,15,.,CASSLAQGLGETQYF,TGTGCCAGCAGCTTAGCCCAGGGTCTCGGGGAGACCCAGTACTTC
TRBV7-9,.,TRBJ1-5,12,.,CASSPVGAPQHF,TGTGCCAGCAGCCCCGTAGGGGCGCCCCAGCATTTT
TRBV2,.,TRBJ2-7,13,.,CASSVQGTYEQYF,TGTGCCAGCAGTGTGCAGGGAACCTACGAGCAGTACTTC
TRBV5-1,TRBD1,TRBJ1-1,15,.,CASSLPTGVLDEAFF,TGCGCCAGCAGCCTACCGACAGGGGTGTTGGATGAAGCTTTCTTT
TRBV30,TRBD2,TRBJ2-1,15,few,CAWSPSGRPYNEQFF,TGTGCCTGGAGTCCAAGCGGGAGGCCCTACAATGAGCAGTTCTTC
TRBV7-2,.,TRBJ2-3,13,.,CASSSGGMDTQYF,TGTGCCAGCAGCTCCGGGGGTATGGATACGCAGTATTTT
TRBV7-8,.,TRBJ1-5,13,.,CASTSRVDQPQHF,TGTGCCAGCACCTCCAGGGTAGACCAGCCCCAGCATTTT
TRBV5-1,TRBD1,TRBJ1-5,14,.,CASSPGQGGQPQHF,TGCGCCAGCAGCCCGGGACAGGGGGGACAGCCCCAGCATTTT
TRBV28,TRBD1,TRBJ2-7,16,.,CASSYPRTGGVNEQYF,TGTGCCAGCAGTTACCCCCGGACAGGGGGCGTCAACGAGCAGTACTTC
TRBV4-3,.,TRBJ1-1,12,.,CASSPGGARAFF,TGCGCCAGCAGCCCCGGAGGGGCAAGGGCTTTCTTT
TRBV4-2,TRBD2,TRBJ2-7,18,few,CASSQKLPPGLGVYEQYF,TGTGCCAGCAGCCAAAAGCTTCCTCCGGGACTAGGAGTTTACGAGCAGTACTTC
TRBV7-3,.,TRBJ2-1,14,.,CASSPHGAAREQFF,TGTGCCAGCAGCCCCCATGGGGCAGCCCGAGAGCAGTTCTTC
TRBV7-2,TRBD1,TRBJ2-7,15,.,CASSSTGQGIYEQYF,TGTGCCAGCAGCTCAACAGGACAGGGGATCTACGAGCAGTACTTC
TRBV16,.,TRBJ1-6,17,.,CASSQSDRPTGNSPLHF,TGTGCCAGCAGCCAATCCGACAGGCCTACCGGAAATTCACCCCTCCACTTT